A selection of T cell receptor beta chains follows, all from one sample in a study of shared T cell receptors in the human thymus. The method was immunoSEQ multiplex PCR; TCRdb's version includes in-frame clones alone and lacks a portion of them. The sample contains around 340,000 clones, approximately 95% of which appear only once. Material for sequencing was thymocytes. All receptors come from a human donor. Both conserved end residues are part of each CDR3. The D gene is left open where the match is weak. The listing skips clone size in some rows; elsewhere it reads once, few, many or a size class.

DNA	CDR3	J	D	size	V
TGTGCCAGCAGGGGCAGGGGGGGCTACACCTTC	CASRGRGGYTF	TRBJ1-2	TRBD1	NA	TRBV27
TGTGCCAGCAGCTTGTACTCGTGTCGATCCGCAACTAATGAAAAACTGTTTTTT	CASSLYSCRSATNEKLFF	TRBJ1-4	NA	NA	TRBV5-6
TGCGCCAGCAGTGACTTCGGGACAGGGGGCAGTTCGTATGGCTACACCTTC	CASSDFGTGGSSYGYTF	TRBJ1-2	TRBD1	NA	TRBV10-2
TGTGCCAGCAGCTTACATGGGGGTCGTGAAAAACTGTTTTTT	CASSLHGGREKLFF	TRBJ1-4	NA	few	TRBV13
TGCGCCAGCAGCCGGGACCTTCCTTTAAATAGCAATCAGCCCCAGCATTTT	CASSRDLPLNSNQPQHF	TRBJ1-5	NA	NA	TRBV4-1
TGTGCCAGCAGCTTACTTACAGGGTACACGCAGTATTTT	CASSLLTGYTQYF	TRBJ2-3	NA	NA	TRBV13
TGTGCCACAACGGGGCCCCACTACGAGCAGTACTTC	CATTGPHYEQYF	TRBJ2-7	NA	NA	TRBV10-3
TGTGCCAGCAGCCCCGGGACAGGGGCAGGGAACACTGAAGCTTTCTTT	CASSPGTGAGNTEAFF	TRBJ1-1	TRBD1	NA	TRBV28
TGCGCCAGCAGTTGGGGGGCCGGGACTGAAGCTTTCTTT	CASSWGAGTEAFF	TRBJ1-1	NA	NA	TRBV5-1
TGCGCCAGCAGTTTTAGACTAGCGGGAGTCAATGAGCAGTTCTTC	CASSFRLAGVNEQFF	TRBJ2-1	TRBD2	NA	TRBV5-1
TGTGCCAGCAGCTTAAGGTCCGAGCGGGAGATCGCAGATACGCAGTATTTT	CASSLRSEREIADTQYF	TRBJ2-3	TRBD2	NA	TRBV7-3
TGTGCCAGCACCTTCTCCGGGGCCCCCTCCTACGAGCAGTACTTC	CASTFSGAPSYEQYF	TRBJ2-7	NA	NA	TRBV6-5
TGTGCCAGCTCACCACGGGGCAGCGCCTCCCTAACTAATGAAAAACTGTTTTTT	CASSPRGSASLTNEKLFF	TRBJ1-4	NA	NA	TRBV18
TGCGCCAGCAGCTTGGGACTAGCGGGAGAGACCCAGTACTTC	CASSLGLAGETQYF	TRBJ2-5	TRBD2	NA	TRBV5-1
TGTGCCAGCAGCCCTCAGAGCGCTCCGAGGGCGGATACGCAGTATTTT	CASSPQSAPRADTQYF	TRBJ2-3	NA	NA	TRBV7-8
TGTGCCAGCAGCTTACTCCGGAACAATGAGCAGTTCTTC	CASSLLRNNEQFF	TRBJ2-1	NA	NA	TRBV7-3